This T cell receptor beta chain derives from a study of Ad26.COV2.S vaccination and SARS-CoV-2 variants (dated by TCRdb to 2020 to 2023). With respect to the entire study: Donors in the vaccine arm were drawn from COV1001, a phase I-IIa trial of Ad26.COV2.S in healthy adults that was multicentre, randomized, double-blind and placebo-controlled. Ad26.COV2.S was given intramuscularly at 5x10^10 or 1x10^11 viral particles, as a single shot or as two shots 56 days apart. TCRbeta repertoire sequencing was used to assess the specificity and breadth of SARS-CoV-2-reactive T cell receptors after Ad26.COV2.S vaccination. A total of some 30 samples were included in the TCR-sequenced set, comprising roughly 20 Ad26.COV2.S vaccine recipients, 5 placebo recipients and 8 SARS-CoV-2 convalescent individuals. Trial participants were randomized into five groups of five, in which low-dose or high-dose Ad26.COV2.S was given once or twice, or placebo was given on both occasions. Throughout the experiments and outcome assessment, investigators stayed blinded to trial group allocation.

CDR1 MDHEN and CDR2 SYDVKM were looked up in the germline V gene. V and J lose 2 bases and 4 bases, and a span of 8 bases separates them. Reading from cysteine to phenylalanine, the CDR3 counts 13 amino acids. Only the CDR3 portion is preserved as DNA: 39 bases, with reading frame beginning at the first base. The treatment or condition label corresponds to: 19 received Ad26.COV2.S at low or high dose, single or two shots; 5 received placebo; per-sample allocation not given. Repertoires of vaccine and placebo recipients were sequenced from samples taken on day 63 after the first injection. In Cohort 1b, about 25 adults aged 18-55 years were enrolled at a single site in Boston, USA, between 29 July and 7 August 2020. Ad26.COV2.S was a replication-incompetent adenovirus type 26 vector expressing a prefusion-stabilized SARS-CoV-2 spike protein from the original Wuhan strain. Study-level results and caveats: The authors noted that total T cell responses may have been underestimated by the TCR breadth and depth analyses. The study was not powered to compare responses between vaccine doses or regimens. Non-spike TCR breadth was comparable between vaccine and placebo recipients, consistent with the vaccine containing only spike. Substantial breadth of spike-specific CD8+ and CD4+ T cell responses was reported after vaccination. Spike-specific TCR breadth was higher in Ad26.COV2.S recipients than in placebo recipients (P = 0.0014).

For this clone: The clone's antigen remains unknown. The input lacks base qualities; no much larger clone sits a single base away.

TCRbeta CDR3 regions were sequenced with the immunoSEQ Assay. After extraction, genomic DNA underwent amplification by bias-controlled multiplex PCR, followed by high-throughput sequencing. For the original study's pipeline: To quantify the absolute abundance of each unique TCRbeta CDR3 region, sequences were collapsed and filtered. T cell fraction was estimated by normalizing TCRbeta template counts to usable DNA, which was measured by amplifying reference genes present in all nucleated cells. Repertoire TCRs were annotated as SARS-CoV-2-specific when V gene, CDR3 amino acid sequence and J gene were exactly matched to a known reactive TCR set. MIRA supplied the reference SARS-CoV-2 TCR set, which was filtered for enrichment in COVID-19-positive ImmuneCODE repertoires so that public or cross-reactive TCRs were removed. Based on the MIRA antigens, annotated TCRs were further analysed at the level of specific ORF or position within ORF. Depth was the summed frequency of annotated unique rearrangements, while breadth was defined as annotated unique rearrangements over total unique productive rearrangements. Two-sided Wilcoxon rank-sum tests were used to compare TCR breadth between groups. Not all clones reach the TCRdb copy of this immuneACCESS table, which keeps in-frame sequences only. Checked studies attribute under half of the gap to unresolved V genes and leave the rest unexplained. From that table come the V and J calls and clone size; the DNA was used to work out D and trimming. This sample has about 680,000 clones in its table, and roughly 90% of those were observed once. The top ten hold approximately 1.5% of the sample.

The sequence was obtained from a person aged 18 to 59 who received the Ad26.COV2.S COVID-19 vaccine or a placebo. The rearrangement combines TRBV28 with TRBJ1-2, with TRBD1 as a weak D call on 5 bases. This specimen was peripheral blood, taken in a trial of Ad26.COV2.S vaccine versus placebo. The nucleotide sequence reads TGTGCCAGCAGTTTAGACAGACCCTATGGCTACACCTTC. It codes for CASSLDRPYGYTF.